The source of this TCR beta chain is a study of CD4 and CD8 cells across lung adenocarcinoma regions. TCRdb reprocessed the PCR reads via MiXCR and lists one record per CDR3 protein. Of some 20,000 distinct CDR3 sequences listed, 46% are singletons. About this clonotype: The junction differs from germline at one of its ends, possibly a read error.

The clonotype comes from a male donor with lung adenocarcinoma. The CD4 and CD8 labels of this study may be unreliable. Sequencing input: CD4+ T cells from the margin of a lung tumor.

Here the CDR3 reads CAGGDGGRNADTQYF. The CDR3, as DNA: TGTGCCGGGGGTGACGGGGGCCGGAATGCAGATACGCAGTATTTC. The V and J genes are TRBV6-4 and TRBJ2-3; tentatively, D is TRBD1 or TRBD2 (6 bases each). The CDR3 totals 15 residues. Germline V gives CDR1 MRHNA, CDR2 SNTAGT.